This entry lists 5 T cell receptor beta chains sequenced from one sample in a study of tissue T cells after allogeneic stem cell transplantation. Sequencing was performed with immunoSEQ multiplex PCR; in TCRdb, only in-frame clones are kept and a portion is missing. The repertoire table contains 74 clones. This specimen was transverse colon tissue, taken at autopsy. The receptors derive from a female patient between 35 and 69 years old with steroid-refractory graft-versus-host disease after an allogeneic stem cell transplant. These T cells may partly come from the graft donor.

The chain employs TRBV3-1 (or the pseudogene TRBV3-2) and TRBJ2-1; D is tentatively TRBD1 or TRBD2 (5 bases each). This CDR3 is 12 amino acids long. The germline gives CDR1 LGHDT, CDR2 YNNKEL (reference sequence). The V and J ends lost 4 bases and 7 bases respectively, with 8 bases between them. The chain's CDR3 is CASSRGVNEQFF. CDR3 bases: TGTGCCAGCAGCCGAGGGGTAAATGAGCAGTTCTTC.

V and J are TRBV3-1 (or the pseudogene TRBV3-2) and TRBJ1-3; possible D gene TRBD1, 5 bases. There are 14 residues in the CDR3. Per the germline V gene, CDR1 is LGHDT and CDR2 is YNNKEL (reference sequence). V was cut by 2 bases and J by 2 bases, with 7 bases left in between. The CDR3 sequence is CASSQLGAGNTIYF. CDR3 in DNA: TGTGCCAGCAGCCAACTGGGGGCTGGAAACACCATATATTTT.

The CDR3 bases are TGTGCCAGCAGTGAAGACTCGAGGCCCCCTAGGGAAAAACTGTTTTTT. Protein sequence: CASSEDSRPPREKLFF. The chain uses TRBV2 and TRBJ1-4; D gene ambiguous. The CDR3 has 16 amino acids. CDR1 is SNHLY and CDR2 is FYNNEI in the germline V gene. V was cut by 1 base and J by 8 bases, with 17 bases left in between.

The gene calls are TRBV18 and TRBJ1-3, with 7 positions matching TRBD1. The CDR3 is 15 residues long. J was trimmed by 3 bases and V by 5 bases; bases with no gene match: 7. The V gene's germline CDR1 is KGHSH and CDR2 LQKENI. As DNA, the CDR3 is TGTGCCAGCTCAAAAACAGGGGTTTATGGAAACACCATATATTTT. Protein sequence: CASSKTGVYGNTIYF.

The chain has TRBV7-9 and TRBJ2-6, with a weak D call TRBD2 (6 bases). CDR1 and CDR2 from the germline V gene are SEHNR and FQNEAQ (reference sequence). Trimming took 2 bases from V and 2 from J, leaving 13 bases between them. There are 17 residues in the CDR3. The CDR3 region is CASSLMGRIAGANVLTF. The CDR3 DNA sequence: TGTGCCAGCAGCTTAATGGGGAGGATCGCTGGGGCCAACGTCCTGACTTTC.